These 14 T cell receptor beta chains share one sample of origin, sequenced in a study of graft-versus-host responses after intestinal transplantation. TCRdb keeps only in-frame clones here, not all; method: immunoSEQ multiplex PCR. The sample consists of about 130,000 clones, 80% to 95% of them appearing once. The antigens of these receptors remain unknown. This sample comprised unstimulated CD4+ T cells sorted from spleen or lymph node cells, obtained before intestinal transplant. The receptors come from a human donor who received an intestinal transplant.

The chain combines TRBV28 with TRBJ2-4; tentatively, D is TRBD2 (7 bases). CDR1 and CDR2 (germline): MDHEN, SYDVKM. V was pared by 6 bases and J by 8 bases, with 23 bases between. This CDR3 is 16 amino acids long. Here the CDR3 reads CASRRGGGPKMDIQYF. In DNA, the CDR3 is TGTGCCAGCAGACGAGGGGGGGGTCCCAAAATGGACATTCAGTACTTC.

This chain joins TRBV5-4 and TRBJ1-2, with D maybe TRBD1 (6 bases). Looked up from germline, CDR1 is SGHNT and CDR2 is YYREEE (reference sequence). The CDR3 runs to 16 residues. V shed 4 bases and J shed 3 bases, with 19 bases lying between them. DNA of the CDR3: TGTGCCAGCAGCCCGGGGCGCTACAGGGATGACTATGGCTACACCTTC. It specifies CASSPGRYRDDYGYTF.

The CDR3 sequence: CASSDHTDTQYF. The CDR3, as DNA: TGTGCCAGCAGTGATCACACAGATACGCAGTATTTT. The gene calls are TRBV6-4 and TRBJ2-3, with unresolved D. The ends were cut back, 3 bases at V and 2 bases at J, with 3 bases in the middle. Germline V lookup: CDR1 MRHNA, CDR2 SNTAGT. The CDR3 totals 12 residues.

The J gene is TRBJ2-7, the V gene TRBV27; 7 bases match TRBD1. Germline loops: CDR1 MNHEY, CDR2 SMNVEV (reference sequence). The length of the CDR3 is 17 residues. V lost 0 bases and J lost 2; bases outside the gene matches: 10. CDR3 sequence (DNA): TGTGCCAGCAGTTTATCGATTCGGGACAGTCTCCCCTACGAGCAGTACTTC. Its protein product is CASSLSIRDSLPYEQYF.

V gene TRBV5-1 combines with J gene TRBJ2-3, with D tentatively TRBD2 (6 bases). Deletions cut 4 bases from V and 1 base from J, with 16 bases between. Germline loops: CDR1 SGHRS, CDR2 YFSETQ. The CDR3 loop spans 16 amino acids. CDR3 region: CASSPNEAGRTDTQYF. As DNA, the CDR3 is TGCGCCAGCAGCCCTAATGAGGCGGGGCGCACAGATACGCAGTATTTT.

V usage is TRBV13 and J usage is TRBJ2-7; 9 bases match TRBD2. The CDR3 sequence is 15 residues long. Trimming at V came to 1 base and at J to 5 bases, leaving 6 bases not matched to a gene. In germline, CDR1 is PRHDT, CDR2 FYEKMQ (reference sequence). CDR3 nucleotides: TGTGCCAGCAGCTTAGAGATAGCGGGAGCGCACGAGCAGTACTTC. The encoded protein is CASSLEIAGAHEQYF. Supplemented by reference TRBV13 and TRBJ2-7, the full variable domain reads AAGVIQSPRHLIKEKRETATLKCYPIPRHDTVYWYQQGPGQDPQFLISFYEKMQSDKGSIPDRFSAQQFSDYHSELNMSSLELGDSALYFCASSLEIAGAHEQYFGPGTRLTVT.

V usage is TRBV9 and J usage is TRBJ1-2, with D perhaps TRBD1 (6 bases). The V end was cut by 7 bases, the J end by 5 bases, with 12 bases between. The germline V gene has CDR1 SGDLS and CDR2 YYNGEE. CDR3 length: 12 residues. CDR3 sequence: CASGTQSYGYTF. The CDR3 DNA is TGTGCCAGCGGGACACAGTCTTATGGCTACACCTTC.

The gene calls are TRBV28 and TRBJ2-3, with D perhaps matching TRBD2 (6 bases). Germline V gene data show CDR1 as MDHEN and CDR2 as SYDVKM. The V end lost 6 bases, the J end lost 2 bases, and 21 bases lay between the germline ends. The length of the CDR3 is 17 residues. The CDR3 spells CASSPVPPAGLTDTQYF. The CDR3 nucleotides are TGTGCCAGCAGCCCCGTCCCTCCAGCGGGTCTCACAGATACGCAGTATTTT.

The chain has TRBV5-6 and TRBJ2-4; D might be TRBD1 (6 bases). This CDR3 has 16 residues. Germline V gene lookup returns CDR1 SGHDT and CDR2 YYEEEE. V shed 4 bases and J shed 0 bases, with 14 bases lying between them. The CDR3 is CASSLLAGVAKNIQYF. The CDR3 nucleotides read TGTGCCAGCAGCCTACTCGCAGGGGTAGCCAAAAACATTCAGTACTTC.

J is TRBJ1-1 and V is TRBV6-4, with D perhaps TRBD1 (6 bases). Trimming stripped 6 bases from V and 1 base from J, with 9 bases between. From germline, CDR1 is MRHNA and CDR2 SNTAGT. The CDR3 has 13 residues. The chain's CDR3 is CASRKDRNTEAFF. The CDR3 DNA sequence: TGTGCCAGCAGGAAGGACAGGAACACTGAAGCTTTCTTT.

The chain recombines TRBV21-1 with TRBJ1-2; the table's D call TRBD1 went unverified against the DNA. TRBV21-1 is given as a pseudogene. CDR3 length equals 16 residues. The CDR3 DNA follows: TGTGCCAGCAGCAGCCGACAGGGGGTGGTCAACTATGGCTACACCTTC. Encoded protein: CASSSRQGVVNYGYTF.

The rearrangement links TRBV19 to TRBJ2-3; unclear D gene. Trimming took 5 bases from V and 2 from J, leaving 11 bases between them. The V gene's germline CDR1 is LNHDA and CDR2 SQIVND (reference sequence). This CDR3 has 14 residues. This CDR3 reads CASSLAKNTDTQYF. The CDR3 region has the DNA TGTGCCAGTAGTTTGGCCAAAAACACAGATACGCAGTATTTT.

The V and J genes are TRBV23-1 and TRBJ2-1, with a weak D call TRBD2 (6 bases). TRBV23-1 is recorded as an ORF, its role being uncertain. The CDR3 length is 13 residues. V gave up 4 bases and J gave up 11 bases, with 15 bases separating them. The CDR3 coding sequence is TGCGCCAGCAGTCGGAGAGGGAGGAATAAGCAGTTCTTC. It specifies CASSRRGRNKQFF.

The rearrangement uses TRBV18 and TRBJ1-5; 8 nucleotides align to TRBD1. V trimming: 4 bases; J trimming: 3 bases; junction bases outside the gene matches: 5. CDR3 size: 15 residues. Germline V gene sequence: CDR1 KGHSH, CDR2 LQKENI. The CDR3 nucleotides read TGTGCCAGCTCACTCGGGACAGGCAACAATCAGCCCCAGCATTTT. Protein product: CASSLGTGNNQPQHF.